This entry lists 8 T cell receptor beta chains sequenced from one sample in a study of T cell repertoires in cytomegalovirus infection. In TCRdb, the reads were re-called with MiXCR into one record per CDR3 protein. The sample lists about 350,000 distinct CDR3 sequences, about a third occurring once. Their specific antigens are unknown. The starting material was cultured PBMCs, obtained from culture after CMV antigen stimulation. These receptor sequences come from a human donor in good health (CMV status not recorded). Some clones in this sample may be carry-over from other donors' samples.

The sample holds a few counts of this clonotype. This sequence joins TRBV7-6 and TRBJ2-1; D assignment may be TRBD1 or TRBD2 (6 bases each). The CDR3 covers 17 residues. Germline V gives CDR1 SGHVS, CDR2 FNYEAQ. Trimming shortened V by 4 bases and J by 8 bases, and 24 bases separated the two germline ends. CDR3 sequence: CASSSGVGGLVLDEQFF. Written as DNA, the CDR3 is TGTGCCAGCAGCTCGGGAGTGGGGGGCTTAGTTCTCGATGAGCAGTTCTTC.

J is TRBJ2-3 and V is TRBV27; TRBD2 agrees at 10 bases. The junction had 5 bases not matched to a gene; V was cut back by 4 bases and J by 4 bases. Germline V lookup: CDR1 MNHEY, CDR2 SMNVEV (reference sequence). The CDR3 totals 15 residues. The CDR3 loop reads CASSYGLAGADTQYF. CDR3 in DNA: TGTGCCAGCAGTTATGGCCTAGCGGGAGCAGATACGCAGTATTTT.

V and J are TRBV6-5 and TRBJ2-7, with 8 bases identical to TRBD1. From germline, CDR1 is MNHEY and CDR2 SVGAGI. V was pared by 8 bases and J by 0 bases, with 12 bases of the junction left unmatched. This CDR3 region has 16 residues. CDR3 protein: CASSRAGTGLSYEQYV. The CDR3 region has the DNA TGTGCCAGCTCGCGAGCCGGGACAGGCCTCTCCTACGAGCAGTACGTC.

The chain employs TRBV11-2 and TRBJ2-3; D is uncertain. The CDR3 contains 11 residues. CDR1 is SGHAT, CDR2 FQNNGV, per germline. V gave up 7 bases and J gave up 2 bases, with 4 bases separating them. The CDR3 nucleotides read TGTGCCAGCACGGACACAGATACGCAGTATTTT. Amino acids: CASTDTDTQYF.

The genes are TRBV6-2 or TRBV6-3 and TRBJ1-2, with D possibly TRBD1 on 6 matching bases. Trimming removed 6 bases from V and 4 bases from J, with 15 bases in between. CDR1 and CDR2 from the germline V gene are MNHEY and SVGEGT. This CDR3 is built from 14 residues. CDR3 amino acids: CASSDWGRSYGYTF. The CDR3 nucleotides are TGTGCCAGCAGCGACTGGGGGCGCAGCTATGGCTACACCTTC.

The chain recombines TRBV7-2 with TRBJ2-7; D uncertain. With 1 base removed from V and 7 bases from J, the gap between germline ends came to 11 bases. The CDR3 loop spans 13 amino acids. The germline CDR1 and CDR2 sequences are SGHTA and FQGNSA. The CDR3 sequence: CASSLGSGWEQYF. The CDR3 DNA sequence: TGTGCCAGCAGCTTAGGATCGGGTTGGGAGCAGTACTTC.

The rearrangement links TRBV30 to TRBJ2-1, with D possibly matching TRBD1 (6 bases). Germline V gives CDR1 GTSNPN, CDR2 SVGIG (reference sequence). The CDR3 contains 11 residues. Trimming took 1 base from V and 11 from J, leaving 9 bases between them. The CDR3 loop reads CAWSGGGKQFF. In DNA, the CDR3 is TGTGCCTGGAGTGGAGGGGGTAAGCAGTTCTTC.

The rearrangement links TRBV7-2 to TRBJ2-1; 12 bases map to TRBD2. The CDR3 consists of 16 residues. Germline-derived CDR1 and CDR2 are SGHTA and FQGNSA. Trimming removed 4 bases from V and 7 bases from J; junction bases left unmatched: 8. The CDR3 loop is CASSSGASGRGNEQFF. CDR3 nucleotide sequence: TGTGCCAGCAGCTCGGGGGCTAGCGGGAGGGGAAATGAGCAGTTCTTC.